The 21 T cell receptor beta chains given below trace back to one sample, sequenced in a study of cytomegalovirus exposure and HLA in healthy donors. 60 Vbeta and 13 Jbeta primers were used in PCR. Profiled with immunoSEQ multiplex PCR; TCRdb holds only in-frame clones, not every one. Of roughly 80,000 clones in the sample, roughly 80% were seen once. The sequenced sample consisted of PBMCs. These receptors came from a woman aged 45-65 years in good health and CMV-seropositive.

In this sample, this clone turned up a few times. The chain combines TRBV19 with TRBJ2-3, with TRBD2 matching over 8 bases. This CDR3 has 16 residues. The trim removed 6 bases at V and 3 bases at J, leaving 11 bases unmatched. The germline V gene encodes CDR1 LNHDA and CDR2 SQIVND (reference sequence). The chain's CDR3 is CASRQSGSGWTDTQYF. CDR3 nucleotides: TGTGCCAGTAGACAAAGCGGGAGCGGGTGGACAGATACGCAGTATTTT.

The chain links TRBV7-2 to TRBJ2-5; maybe TRBD2 (5 bases). Trimming cost V 3 bases and J 5 bases, with 7 bases left between them. The CDR3 has 12 amino acids. Germline V gives CDR1 SGHTA, CDR2 FQGNSA. CDR3 region: CASSLRAETQYF. CDR3 in DNA: TGTGCCAGCAGCTTGAGGGCCGAGACCCAGTACTTC.

This clone was detected only once. The chain combines TRBV28 with TRBJ2-5; 10 positions match TRBD1. CDR3 size: 15 residues. Germline V gene sequence: CDR1 MDHEN, CDR2 SYDVKM. The J segment lost 2 bases and the V segment lost 5 bases, leaving 5 bases of the junction unmatched. For the CDR3, the DNA is TGTGCCAGCAGTGGGCGGGACAGGGGTCAAGAGACCCAGTACTTC. Its protein is CASSGRDRGQETQYF.

The V and J genes are TRBV6-5 and TRBJ1-1; 7 bases line up with TRBD1. The ends lost 2 bases at V and 5 bases at J; junction bases unmatched: 8. Germline values: CDR1 MNHEY, CDR2 SVGAGI. The CDR3 totals 15 residues. DNA of the CDR3: TGTGCCAGCAGTTACCGTAGACAGGGTCGGACTGAAGCTTTCTTT. It codes for CASSYRRQGRTEAFF.

The CDR3 nucleotides read TGTGCCAGTAGTGTCCAGTTTAGCAATCAGCCCCAGCATTTT. Protein sequence: CASSVQFSNQPQHF. The chain recombines TRBV19 with TRBJ1-5; D uncertain. This CDR3 is built from 14 residues. In germline, CDR1 is LNHDA, CDR2 SQIVND (reference sequence). V was shortened by 5 bases and J by 0 bases, with 8 bases between the two germline ends.

The J gene is TRBJ2-5, the V gene TRBV28; TRBD2 aligns across 8 bases. The CDR3 sequence is 14 residues long. The V gene's germline CDR1 is MDHEN and CDR2 SYDVKM. V shed 8 bases and J 5 bases; nucleotides not matched to a gene: 10. The CDR3 is CASSPGGPVETQYF. CDR3 in DNA: TGTGCCAGCTCCCCGGGAGGGCCGGTTGAGACCCAGTACTTC.

J is TRBJ1-5 and V is TRBV25-1; D is uncertain. The germline V gene has CDR1 MGHDK and CDR2 SYGVNS. The length of the CDR3 is 12 residues. V lost 1 base, J lost 9 bases, and 7 bases lay in between. CDR3 sequence (DNA): TGTGCCAGCAGTGAATCCGGTCGGCCCCAGCATTTT. It translates to CASSESGRPQHF. The variable domain in full, with the rest retrieved from reference TRBV25-1 and TRBJ1-5, is EADIYQTPRYLVIGTGKKITLECSQTMGHDKMYWYQQDPGMELHLIHYSYGVNSTEKGDLSSESTVSRIRTEHFPLTLESARPSHTSQYLCASSESGRPQHFGDGTRLSIL.

Concerning this clone itself: Distinct nucleotide sequences in the sample also encode this CDR3. The gene calls are TRBV2 and TRBJ2-1, with D possibly TRBD1 on 5 matching bases. The CDR3 runs to 11 residues. Germline V gene lookup returns CDR1 SNHLY and CDR2 FYNNEI. Trimming removed 8 bases from V and 7 bases from J, with 9 bases in between. DNA of the CDR3: TGTGCCAGCGGGGCGTGGAATGAGCAGTTCTTC. It codes for CASGAWNEQFF.

This clone was observed a few times. The germline gene is not matched at one end of the junction; a read error may be the cause. V is TRBV7-7 and J is TRBJ2-1; 10 positions match TRBD2. This CDR3 comprises 16 residues. Germline-derived CDR1 and CDR2 are SSHAT and FNYEAQ (reference sequence). CDR3 in DNA: TGTGCTAGCAGCTCCCAGCCGGGACTAGCGACAAATGAGCAGTTCTTC. Its translation: CASSSQPGLATNEQFF.

The V call is TRBV5-1, the J call TRBJ2-6; TRBD1 might be the D (6 bases). The germline V gene encodes CDR1 SGHRS and CDR2 YFSETQ. Trimming left V 3 bases short and J 4 bases short, with 8 bases between. The CDR3 runs to 14 residues. This chain's CDR3 is CASSWTVGANVLTF. The CDR3 bases are TGCGCCAGCAGCTGGACAGTGGGGGCCAACGTCCTGACTTTC.

The genes are TRBV5-1 and TRBJ2-3; 13 nucleotides agree with TRBD2. The germline CDR1 and CDR2 sequences are SGHRS and YFSETQ. The CDR3 is 17 amino acids. Unmatched junction bases numbered 4, after V lost 0 bases and J lost 3 bases. This CDR3 is CASSLGETSGRTDTQYF. The CDR3 DNA reads TGCGCCAGCAGCTTGGGGGAGACTAGCGGGAGGACAGATACGCAGTATTTT.

This chain uses TRBV6-4 with TRBJ1-1; the D gene is possibly TRBD1 (5 bases). Germline V CDR1 and CDR2: MRHNA, SNTAGT. The CDR3 consists of 13 residues. Trimming took 0 bases from V and 10 from J, leaving 12 bases between them. The CDR3 nucleotides are TGTGCCAGCAGTGACTCCAGTAAGACAGCAGCTTTCTTT. It specifies CASSDSSKTAAFF.

The V and J genes are TRBV7-6 and TRBJ1-4, with D maybe TRBD1 (5 bases). CDR1 and CDR2 from the germline V gene are SGHVS and FNYEAQ. Deletions cut 1 base from V and 7 bases from J, with 16 bases between. This CDR3 has 16 residues. The CDR3 nucleotides are TGTGCCAGCAGCTTAGGGGCGGGGACCTTGGGTGAAAAACTGTTTTTT. Translation: CASSLGAGTLGEKLFF.

The genes are TRBV21-1 and TRBJ2-7; TRBD1 is taken as the D call from the table, unchecked against the DNA. TRBV21-1 is a listed pseudogene. There are 14 residues in the CDR3. The CDR3, as DNA: TGTGCCAGCAGCGCCCGGGACAGGGGCTACGAGCAGTACTTC. Amino acids: CASSARDRGYEQYF.

The CDR3 DNA is TGCGCCAGCAGCTTGCCGACAGGGGACGGCTACACCTTC. It translates to CASSLPTGDGYTF. The chain employs TRBV5-1 and TRBJ1-2, with TRBD1 identical over 8 bases. V lost 1 base to trimming and J lost 8 bases; unmatched junction nucleotides: 4. The CDR3 consists of 13 residues. Germline CDR1 is SGHRS and CDR2 is YFSETQ.

The V and J genes are TRBV6-4 and TRBJ2-7, with TRBD2 identical over 7 bases. The CDR3 length is 16 residues. The J segment lost 5 bases and the V segment lost 6 bases, leaving 16 bases of the junction unmatched. The germline V gene encodes CDR1 MRHNA and CDR2 SNTAGT. CDR3 nucleotides: TGTGCCAGCAGGCATGAGGGACTACCTCAAGAAGACGAGCAGTACTTC. It is translated as CASRHEGLPQEDEQYF.

The chain combines TRBV7-9 with TRBJ2-1; 8 bases align to TRBD1. With 5 bases clipped from V and 2 bases from J, the junction kept 5 bases outside the gene matches. Germline V lookup: CDR1 SEHNR, CDR2 FQNEAQ (reference sequence). The CDR3 is 15 residues long. Here the CDR3 reads CASSVTGQAYNEQFF. The CDR3 nucleotides are TGTGCCAGCAGCGTAACGGGACAGGCCTACAATGAGCAGTTCTTC.

In its sample, this clone was seen once. The chain recombines TRBV2 with TRBJ1-2; TRBD1 matches 9 bases. The length of the CDR3 is 15 residues. The ends lost 2 bases at V and 6 bases at J; junction bases unmatched: 7. CDR1 and CDR2 from the germline V gene are SNHLY and FYNNEI. The CDR3 DNA reads as TGTGCCAGCAGTGAAAGGCGGGACAGGGAGGATGGCTACACCTTC. Translated: CASSERRDREDGYTF.

The V call is TRBV6-1, the J call TRBJ2-1; 13 bases map to TRBD2. CDR3 length: 13 amino acids. V shed 8 bases, J shed 10 bases, and the junction held 5 bases outside the gene matches. CDR1 MNHNS and CDR2 SASEGT come from the germline V gene. The CDR3 protein is CASGLAGEGEQFF. CDR3 coding DNA: TGTGCCAGCGGACTAGCGGGAGAAGGAGAGCAGTTCTTC.

V gene TRBV29-1 combines with J gene TRBJ1-2, with D tentatively TRBD1 (5 bases). CDR1 is SQVTM and CDR2 is ANQGSEA in the germline V gene. The CDR3 has 13 amino acids. The V end was cut by 5 bases, the J end by 4 bases, with 14 bases between. The CDR3 DNA reads TGCAGCGTTCTTTTCCAGGGAATCTATGGCTACACCTTC. Residues: CSVLFQGIYGYTF.

The chain employs TRBV7-9 and TRBJ1-4; D gene ambiguous. Germline V gives CDR1 SEHNR, CDR2 FQNEAQ (reference sequence). V was cut by 0 bases and J by 2 bases, with 4 bases left in between. This CDR3 has 14 amino acids. CDR3 residues: CASSLARTNEKLFF. CDR3 coding DNA: TGTGCCAGCAGCTTAGCCAGGACTAATGAAAAACTGTTTTTT.